This passage covers 7 T cell receptor beta chains from one sample sequenced in a study of T cell changes during pregnancy in multiple sclerosis. Produced via immunoSEQ multiplex PCR; TCRdb's table is partial and in-frame only. This table has roughly 100,000 clones, 92% appearing once. The source was peripheral blood, collected after pregnancy. These receptor sequences come from a female donor with multiple sclerosis, enrolled in a pregnancy study.

The chain links TRBV28 to TRBJ1-2; tentatively, D is TRBD1 (6 bases). V was trimmed by 2 bases and J by 5 bases, leaving 9 bases between them. The CDR3 covers 13 residues. Germline CDR1 and CDR2: MDHEN and SYDVKM. CDR3 loop: CASSLTGQYGYTF. Written as DNA, the CDR3 is TGTGCCAGCAGTTTAACAGGGCAATATGGCTACACCTTC.

The CDR3 spells CASSLDGNYGYTF. CDR3 coding DNA: TGCGCCAGCAGCTTGGACGGGAACTATGGCTACACCTTC. V usage is TRBV5-1 and J usage is TRBJ1-2; D remains unclear. The length of the CDR3 is 13 residues. Germline lookup yields CDR1 SGHRS and CDR2 YFSETQ. The V gene lost 0 bases and the J gene lost 2 bases, with 5 bases spanning the gap.

This sequence joins TRBV10-1 and TRBJ2-1; 11 positions match TRBD2. V trimming: 4 bases; J trimming: 13 bases; junction bases outside the gene matches: 6. The CDR3 contains 13 residues. Per the germline V gene, CDR1 is WNHNN and CDR2 is SYGVQD (reference sequence). This chain's CDR3 is CASSASGRPGQFF. The CDR3 nucleotides read TGCGCCAGCAGTGCTAGCGGGAGGCCAGGACAGTTCTTC.

The rearrangement joins TRBV6-4 to TRBJ2-1; 13 nucleotides line up with TRBD2. This CDR3 comprises 15 residues. Germline values: CDR1 MRHNA, CDR2 SNTAGT. V lost 5 bases to trimming and J lost 5 bases; unmatched junction nucleotides: 3. The CDR3 nucleotides read TGTGCCAGCAGTACCGGGACTAGCGGGGACAATGAGCAGTTCTTC. Translation gives CASSTGTSGDNEQFF.

This chain links TRBV10-3 with TRBJ2-1; D perhaps matches TRBD2 (6 bases). Per germline, CDR1 ENHRY and CDR2 SYGVKD. The length of the CDR3 is 15 residues. V lost 5 bases to trimming and J lost 8 bases, with 19 bases between them. CDR3 DNA: TGTGCCATCAGTTTTGGGACGGCCAAGCGGGATGAGCAGTTCTTC. Translating gives CAISFGTAKRDEQFF.

As regards this clone: Other nucleotide sequences in the sample specify the same CDR3. The chain recombines TRBV9 with TRBJ2-7; D remains unclear. The germline V and J ends were trimmed by 0 bases and 0 bases, with 4 bases remaining between them. This CDR3 region has 13 residues. Germline V gene sequence: CDR1 SGDLS, CDR2 YYNGEE. CDR3 nucleotide sequence: TGTGCCAGCAGCGTAGGGAGCTCCTACGAGCAGTACTTC. Amino acid sequence: CASSVGSSYEQYF.

The chain uses TRBV4-1 and TRBJ1-2; TRBD1 is a possible D gene (6 bases). Between the trimmed V and J ends, which lost 4 bases and 4 bases, there was a span of 16 bases. The CDR3 contains 15 residues. Germline lookup yields CDR1 MGHRA and CDR2 YSYEKL. CDR3: CASSLITQGTYGYTF. The CDR3 nucleotides are TGCGCCAGCAGCCTTATAACACAGGGTACCTATGGCTACACCTTC.